This TCR beta chain originates from a study of T cell repertoires in cytomegalovirus infection. To note about this clonotype: No antigen is known for it.

Study-level results: Cumulative frequency (of public TCR beta family members) identified carriers of CMV plus the relevant HLA.

TCRdb re-analysed the reads in MiXCR, keeping a single row per CDR3 protein. This table has nearly 450,000 distinct CDR3 sequences, 30% to 40% appearing once. CDR1 and CDR2 from the germline V gene are MNHEY and SVGAGI. The CDR3 consists of 14 residues. The J segment lost 3 bases and the V segment lost 6 bases, leaving 5 bases of the junction unmatched. The sequencing sample was made of PBMCs. The V call is TRBV6-5, the J call TRBJ1-5; 7 bases fit TRBD1. The clonotype originates from a human donor in good health (CMV status not recorded). Some clones in this sample may be carry-over from other donors' samples. The CDR3 DNA follows: TGTGCCAGCAGCCACAGGGGAATCAATCAGCCCCAGCATTTT. Its translation is CASSHRGINQPQHF.